This TCR beta chain was retrieved from a study of CDR3 diversity in severe acne. Each CDR3 protein gets one entry after TCRdb re-called the PCR reads with MiXCR. Here the sample spans under 100,000 distinct CDR3 sequences, about 48% being singletons. Per the germline V gene, CDR1 is SEHNR and CDR2 is FQNEAQ (reference sequence). The CDR3 length is 14 residues. The ends were cut back, 5 bases at V and 6 bases at J, with 17 bases in the middle. The chain joins TRBV7-9 to TRBJ2-7; D is unresolved. The source is a male donor in good health, serving as a control. Sequenced sample: blood. The chain's CDR3 is CASSPRTRPFEQYF. The CDR3 nucleotides read TGTGCCAGCAGCCCAAGGACCCGCCCCTTCGAGCAGTACTTC.